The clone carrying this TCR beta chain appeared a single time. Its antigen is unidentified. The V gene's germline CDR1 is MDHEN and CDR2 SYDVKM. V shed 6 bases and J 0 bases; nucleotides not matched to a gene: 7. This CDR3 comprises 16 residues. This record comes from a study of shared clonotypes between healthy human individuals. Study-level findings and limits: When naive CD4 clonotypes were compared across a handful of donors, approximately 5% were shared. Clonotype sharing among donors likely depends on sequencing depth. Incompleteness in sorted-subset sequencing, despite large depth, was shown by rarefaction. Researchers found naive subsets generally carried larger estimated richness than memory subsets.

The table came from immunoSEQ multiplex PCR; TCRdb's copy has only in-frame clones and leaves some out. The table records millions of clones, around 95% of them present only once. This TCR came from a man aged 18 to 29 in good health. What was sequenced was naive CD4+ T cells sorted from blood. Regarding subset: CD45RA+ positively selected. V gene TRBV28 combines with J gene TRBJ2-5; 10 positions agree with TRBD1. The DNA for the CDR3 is TGTGCCAGCAGCCCGTGGACAGGGGGGGACCAAGAGACCCAGTACTTC. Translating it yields CASSPWTGGDQETQYF.